A single sample is the source of the 17 T cell receptor beta chains below, sequenced in a study of T cells in Graves' hyperthyroidism and ophthalmopathy. RNA transcripts gave rise to amplified TCR beta CDR3 regions. HTBI primers were the set used in a first-round RT-PCR of the TCR CDR3. Via MiXCR, TCRdb re-called the multiplex PCR reads, giving one row per CDR3 protein. The data contain 50,000 to 60,000 distinct CDR3 sequences, less than 50% of them singletons. Material: blood. The receptors derive from a woman aged 25-40 years with Graves' ophthalmopathy.

This clonotype showed up many times. The DNA is left out, because the CDR3 cannot be placed on it with certainty; the CDR3 is given as TCRdb lists it. V is TRBV7-3 and J is TRBJ2-7; no check of the table's D call, TRBD1, against the DNA was made. The CDR3 comprises 13 residues, both ends counted. Germline V gene sequence: CDR1 SGHTA, CDR2 FQGTGA. The CDR3 region is CASSFGPGEQQYF.

On this clonotype itself: At one boundary the junction diverges from the germline segment, which might be a read error. This chain's CDR3 is CATSRFKGATEASF. The CDR3 region has the DNA TGTGCCACCAGCAGATTCAAGGGGGCCACTGAGGCTTCCTTT. The genes are TRBV15 and TRBJ1-1, with 7 positions matching TRBD1. This CDR3 contains 14 residues. CDR1 is LNHNV, CDR2 YYDKDF, per germline (reference sequence).

This clonotype showed up just a few times. A much larger clone lies a single base off, so this may be a read error. The J gene is TRBJ1-5, the V gene TRBV15; D is perhaps TRBD1 (5 bases). The J call may not be correct, given that the DNA end is closer to TRBJ2-3. CDR3 length: 14 residues. Germline V lookup: CDR1 LNHNV, CDR2 YYDKDF (reference sequence). The CDR3 DNA sequence: TGTGCCACCAGCCCCCAAAGGGGTGATCAGCCCCAGTATTTT. The encoded protein is CATSPQRGDQPQYF.

Comments on this clonotype: An end of the junction differs from the germline gene, which may be a read error. CDR3 sequence reads: CASSTMDGGYNQAQHF. The DNA for the CDR3 is TGTGCTAGTAGTACAATGGACGGAGGATACAATCAGGCCCAGCATTTT. The genes are TRBV19 and TRBJ1-5, with no clear D. There are 16 residues in the CDR3. Germline loops: CDR1 LNHDA, CDR2 SQIVND (reference sequence).

This clonotype was observed at least ten times. The J gene is TRBJ2-3, the V gene TRBV5-6, with no clear D. With 5 bases removed from V and 5 bases from J, the gap between germline ends came to 18 bases. The V gene's germline CDR1 is SGHDT and CDR2 YYEEEE. The CDR3 is 15 amino acids. In DNA form, the CDR3 reads TGTGCCAGCAGTAACAATGAAGGAGAAAGAGATACGCAGTATTTT. As protein: CASSNNEGERDTQYF.

This clonotype was seen once. This chain connects TRBV29-1 to TRBJ1-4; no reliable D call. V was cut by 8 bases and J by 8 bases, with 18 bases left in between. Per germline, CDR1 SQVTM and CDR2 ANQGSEA. CDR3 length equals 13 residues. CDR3 residues: CSQESWAREKLFF. CDR3 nucleotide sequence: TGCAGCCAAGAAAGCTGGGCGAGGGAAAAACTGTTTTTT.

This clonotype is labeled as medium-sized. V is TRBV29-1 and J is TRBJ1-5; 7 bases line up with TRBD1. In germline, CDR1 is SQVTM, CDR2 ANQGSEA. The CDR3 length is 14 residues. With V trimmed by 6 bases and J by 3 bases, 8 bases remained unmatched. The DNA of the CDR3 is TGCAGCGTCGTCCAGGGACAGCACAATCAGCCCCAGCATTTT. Encoded protein: CSVVQGQHNQPQHF.

V usage is TRBV19 and J usage is TRBJ2-1; 9 bases map to TRBD1. Germline CDR1 reads LNHDA; CDR2 reads SQIVND (reference sequence). The CDR3 covers 12 residues. J gave up 12 bases and V 5 bases, and 5 bases lay outside the gene matches. The CDR3 DNA reads TGTGCCAGTAGTGACAGGGGGGAGTGGCAGTTCTTC. Amino acid sequence: CASSDRGEWQFF.

This clonotype came up many times. This chain uses TRBV28 with TRBJ1-5, with no clear D. The CDR3 is 11 residues long. CDR1 is MDHEN and CDR2 is SYDVKM in the germline V gene. The V gene lost 10 bases and the J gene lost 5 bases, with 9 bases spanning the gap. CDR3 amino acids: CATRRDQPQHF. CDR3 sequence (DNA): TGTGCCACCCGGAGAGATCAGCCCCAGCATTTT. The full variable domain, completed using reference TRBV28 and TRBJ1-5, is DVKVTQSSRYLVKRTGEKVFLECVQDMDHENMFWYRQDPGLGLRLIYFSYDVKMKEKGDIPEGYSVSREKKERFSLILESASTNQTSMYLCATRRDQPQHFGDGTRLSIL.

In its sample, this clonotype was seen once. The V and J genes are TRBV14 and TRBJ2-7; 11 bases match TRBD2. J gave up 5 bases and V 5 bases, and 8 bases lay outside the gene matches. In germline, CDR1 is SGHDN, CDR2 FVKESK. This CDR3 has 15 amino acids. In nucleotides, the CDR3 is TGTGCCAGCAGCATACTACTAGCGGGAGTTCACGAGCAGTACTTC. Amino acids: CASSILLAGVHEQYF.

The gene calls are TRBV5-6 and TRBJ1-1; maybe TRBD1 (5 bases). V dropped 1 base and J dropped 3 bases, with 13 bases sitting between them. This CDR3 has 15 residues. Per the germline V gene, CDR1 is SGHDT and CDR2 is YYEEEE. The CDR3: CASSLRSGRHTEAFF. The CDR3 coding sequence is TGTGCCAGCAGCTTGAGATCGGGACGGCACACTGAAGCTTTCTTT. Looking up the rest from reference TRBV5-6 and TRBJ1-1 gives the full variable domain: DAGVTQSPTHLIKTRGQQVTLRCSPKSGHDTVSWYQQALGQGPQFIFQYYEEEERQRGNFPDRFSGHQFPNYSSELNVNALLLGDSALYLCASSLRSGRHTEAFFGQGTRLTVV.

This clonotype was seen a few times. A much more abundant neighbour one base away suggests this may be a read error. The chain uses TRBV28 and TRBJ1-2, with TRBD1 identical over 8 bases. This CDR3 spans 12 amino acids. The V segment lost 7 bases and the J segment 4 bases; nucleotides outside the gene matches: 2. Germline assignment: CDR1 MDHEN and CDR2 SYDVKM. CDR3 coding DNA: TGTGCCAGCAAGACAGGGGCCTATGGCTACACCTTC. It yields the protein CASKTGAYGYTF.

The chain employs TRBV20-1 and TRBJ2-3; 11 bases line up with TRBD2. The CDR3 spans 16 residues. Germline assignment: CDR1 DFQATT and CDR2 SNEGSKA (reference sequence). The junction had 4 bases not matched to a gene; V was cut back by 1 base and J by 1 base. CDR3 sequence: CSARGVAGGGTDTQYF. Here the CDR3 DNA reads TGCAGTGCTAGAGGTGTAGCGGGAGGGGGCACAGATACGCAGTATTTT.

This clonotype was recorded many times. The J gene is TRBJ2-2, the V gene TRBV2; 10 nucleotides align to TRBD1. Per germline, CDR1 SNHLY and CDR2 FYNNEI. This CDR3 comprises 15 residues. The J segment lost 5 bases and the V segment lost 6 bases, leaving 6 bases of the junction unmatched. Here the CDR3 reads CASRFGQGGTGELFF. In nucleotides, the CDR3 is TGTGCCAGCAGGTTCGGACAGGGGGGAACCGGGGAGCTGTTTTTT.

This clonotype has at least ten counts. The rearrangement joins TRBV6-5 to TRBJ1-5, with D possibly TRBD1 on 6 matching bases. Trimming took 3 bases from V and 4 from J, leaving 10 bases between them. This CDR3 has 14 amino acids. Germline-derived CDR1 and CDR2 are MNHEY and SVGAGI. The CDR3 nucleotides read TGTGCCAGCAGTTATCGGGGACAAAATCAGCCCCAGCATTTT. Residues: CASSYRGQNQPQHF.

The rearrangement joins TRBV7-2 to TRBJ2-7, with no clear D. Deletions cut 6 bases from V and 5 bases from J, with 8 bases between. The germline V gene has CDR1 SGHTA and CDR2 FQGNSA. The CDR3 has 11 residues. The CDR3 reads CASRPPNEQYF. The CDR3 bases are TGTGCCAGCAGACCCCCTAACGAGCAGTACTTC.

This clonotype showed up many times. This sequence joins TRBV6-5 and TRBJ2-7; D tentatively reads TRBD1 or TRBD2 (5 bases each). The CDR3 sequence is 15 residues long. Between the trimmed V and J ends, which lost 6 bases and 2 bases, there was a span of 17 bases. Germline CDR1 is MNHEY and CDR2 is SVGAGI. CDR3 sequence (DNA): TGTGCCAGCAGGGAAAGACAGATTAGCGCCTACGAGCAGTACTTC. It yields the protein CASRERQISAYEQYF.